The entry below gives a single TCR beta chain sequence along with its context. The source of the sample is a study of blood T cell repertoires in COVID-19. For the study at large: Spain, Italy and the United States supplied samples that represented acute and convalescent COVID-19. From T cells, B-cell-depleted T cells, or PBMCs came the material, which was cDNA or gDNA.

Trimming pared 5 bases from V and 2 bases from J, leaving 13 bases between. Germline V gives CDR1 LNHDA, CDR2 SQIVND (reference sequence). The CDR3 is 15 amino acids. The protocol was immunoSEQ multiplex PCR, while the TCRdb copy is restricted to in-frame clones and leaves out a portion. The sample has some 130,000 clones; 70% to 80% are singletons. The sequence was collected from a man in his sixties who had recovered from COVID-19. The chain uses TRBV19 and TRBJ1-3; possible D gene TRBD1, 6 bases. Source material: peripheral blood. Here the CDR3 DNA reads TGTGCCAGTAGTCCAGGCGGGGGCCCTGGAAACACCATATATTTT. Translated: CASSPGGGPGNTIYF.